A single TCR beta chain is shown here with its context. The record originates from a study of cytomegalovirus exposure and HLA in healthy donors. V was cut by 5 bases and J by 4 bases, with 14 bases left in between. This CDR3 region has 14 residues. CDR1 PRHDT and CDR2 FYEKMQ come from the germline V gene (reference sequence). This PCR relied on a set of 60 Vbeta primers and 13 Jbeta primers. The protocol was immunoSEQ multiplex PCR, while the TCRdb copy is restricted to in-frame clones and leaves out a portion. The table includes approximately 93,000 clones, approximately 81% detected once. Sample: PBMCs. This receptor was obtained from a woman aged 35 to 49 in good health and CMV-seronegative. The chain links TRBV13 to TRBJ2-5; tentatively, D is TRBD2 (7 bases). Here the CDR3 DNA reads TGTGCCAGCAGCCTGAGGGGGGGCCTAGAGACCCAGTACTTC. This gives the protein CASSLRGGLETQYF.